A single sample is the source of the 12 T cell receptor beta chains below, sequenced in a study of T cell repertoires in cytomegalovirus infection. These receptors' targets are unknown. From the reads, TCRdb called clonotypes with MiXCR, one entry per CDR3 protein. The top ten clones hold roughly three fifths of a sample with 200,000 to 250,000 distinct CDR3 sequences, roughly two fifths of them seen once. This specimen was CD8+ T cells from cultured PBMCs, taken from culture after CMV antigen stimulation. These receptors were taken from a human donor in good health (CMV status not recorded). Some clones in this sample may be carry-over from other donors' samples.

This chain joins TRBV7-6 and TRBJ2-5, with TRBD1 matching over 7 bases. Trimming removed 5 bases from V and 5 bases from J; junction bases left unmatched: 11. The germline V gene has CDR1 SGHVS and CDR2 FNYEAQ. The CDR3 has 15 amino acids. CDR3 coding DNA: TGTGCCAGCAGCCCCCGACCCGGGACAGCTGAGACCCAGTACTTC. It translates to CASSPRPGTAETQYF.

Only a few counts were recorded for this clonotype. The rearrangement links TRBV7-2 to TRBJ2-7, with 9 bases aligning to TRBD2. Per germline, CDR1 SGHTA and CDR2 FQGNSA. This CDR3 has 13 residues. V dropped 6 bases and J dropped 7; count of bases not matched to a gene: 7. CDR3 region: CASSPGLAREQYF. For the CDR3, the DNA is TGTGCCAGCAGTCCTGGACTAGCGAGAGAGCAGTACTTC.

The rearrangement joins TRBV6-1 to TRBJ2-7; D might be TRBD2 (6 bases). This CDR3 is built from 17 residues. The V and J ends lost 0 bases and 1 base respectively, with 16 bases between them. The germline V gene encodes CDR1 MNHNS and CDR2 SASEGT. The CDR3 is CASSEANFVGGSYEQYF. CDR3 coding DNA: TGTGCCAGCAGTGAAGCTAATTTCGTGGGGGGATCCTACGAGCAGTACTTC.

Comments on this clonotype: The junction differs from germline at one of its ends, possibly a read error. The chain carries TRBV20-1 and TRBJ2-1; 11 positions agree with TRBD2. The CDR3 sequence is 19 residues long. Germline V gene data show CDR1 as DFQATT and CDR2 as SNEGSKA (reference sequence). This chain's CDR3 is CSARDPTDRVVLAGVSEVF. The CDR3 DNA is TGCAGTGCTAGAGATCCGACGGACAGGGTGGTACTAGCGGGAGTCTCGGAGGTCTTC.

The CDR3 nucleotides read TGTGCCAGCAGCTTATCTCCGGACAGGGAGCAGTTCTTC. It encodes CASSLSPDREQFF. The chain links TRBV7-2 to TRBJ2-1; 7 positions agree with TRBD1. The CDR3 is 13 residues long. The V gene's germline CDR1 is SGHTA and CDR2 FQGNSA. The ends lost 2 bases at V and 10 bases at J; junction bases unmatched: 5.

The gene calls are TRBV6-1 and TRBJ2-7; 8 bases align to TRBD1. Unmatched junction bases numbered 9, after V lost 2 bases and J lost 3 bases. Germline lookup yields CDR1 MNHNS and CDR2 SASEGT. The CDR3 has 16 amino acids. CDR3 nucleotide sequence: TGTGCCAGCAGTGAATGGGGGAAGACAGGGGTCTACGAGCAGTACTTC. It specifies CASSEWGKTGVYEQYF.

In its sample, this clonotype was seen once. Just one base apart from a much larger clone, this may be a read error. The chain couples TRBV4-1 to TRBJ2-3; 11 bases fit TRBD2. Germline-derived CDR1 and CDR2 are MGHRA and YSYEKL. The CDR3 loop spans 17 amino acids. The CDR3 sequence: CASSQSSGRASTDTQYF. As DNA, the CDR3 is TGTGCCAGCAGCCAAAGTAGCGGGAGGGCCAGCACAGATACGCAGTATTTT.

About this clonotype: Just one base apart from a much larger clone, this may be a read error. The chain is built from TRBV7-3 and TRBJ1-1; 8 bases line up with TRBD1. Trimming at V came to 5 bases and at J to 4 bases, leaving 9 bases not matched to a gene. The CDR3 consists of 15 residues. Germline V gives CDR1 SGHTA, CDR2 FQGTGA. This CDR3 is CASSHTDRAGTEAFF. In nucleotides, the CDR3 is TGTGCCAGCAGCCATACGGACAGGGCAGGCACTGAAGCTTTCTTT.

This clonotype was detected only a few times. V and J are TRBV7-6 and TRBJ2-1; D uncertain. Trimming left V 6 bases short and J 3 bases short, with 18 bases between. Germline lookup yields CDR1 SGHVS and CDR2 FNYEAQ. The length of the CDR3 is 16 residues. CDR3 amino acids: CASSEVPGQNYNEQFF. The CDR3 DNA is TGTGCCAGCAGTGAAGTCCCGGGTCAAAACTACAATGAGCAGTTCTTC.

This clonotype was seen more than once but under ten times. The chain joins TRBV28 to TRBJ2-7; D gene ambiguous. Germline loops: CDR1 MDHEN, CDR2 SYDVKM. The CDR3 has 12 amino acids. V lost 4 bases, J lost 3 bases, and 7 bases lay in between. The CDR3 region is CASSSFDYEQYF. CDR3 nucleotides: TGTGCCAGCAGTTCCTTCGACTACGAGCAGTACTTC.

This clonotype came up a few times. V and J are TRBV20-1 and TRBJ1-2; D uncertain. V was trimmed by 0 bases and J by 6 bases, leaving 14 bases between them. This CDR3 comprises 14 residues. CDR1 DFQATT and CDR2 SNEGSKA come from the germline V gene (reference sequence). DNA for the CDR3: TGCAGTGCTAGAGATCTTACAAACCGCCATGGCTACACCTTC. It encodes CSARDLTNRHGYTF.

In this sample, this clonotype turned up once. V is TRBV4-1 and J is TRBJ2-5; the D gene could be TRBD1 or TRBD2 (5 bases each). With 0 bases removed from V and 4 bases from J, the gap between germline ends came to 12 bases. Germline V gives CDR1 MGHRA, CDR2 YSYEKL. The CDR3 length is 15 residues. CDR3 nucleotide sequence: TGCGCCAGCAGCCAAGATCGGGGCCGCGGAGAGACCCAGTACTTC. Its protein is CASSQDRGRGETQYF.